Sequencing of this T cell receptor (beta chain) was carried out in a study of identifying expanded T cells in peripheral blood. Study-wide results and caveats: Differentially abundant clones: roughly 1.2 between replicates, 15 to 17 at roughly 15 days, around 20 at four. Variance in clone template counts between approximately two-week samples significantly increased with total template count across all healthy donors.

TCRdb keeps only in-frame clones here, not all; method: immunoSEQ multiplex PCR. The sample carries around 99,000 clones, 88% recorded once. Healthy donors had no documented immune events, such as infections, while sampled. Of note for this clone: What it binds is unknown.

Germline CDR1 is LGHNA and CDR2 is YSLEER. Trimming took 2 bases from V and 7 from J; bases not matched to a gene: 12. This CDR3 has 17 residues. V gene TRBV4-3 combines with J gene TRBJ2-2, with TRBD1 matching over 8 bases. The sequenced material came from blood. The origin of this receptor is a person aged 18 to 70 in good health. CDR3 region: CASSQTPQGAVVGELFF. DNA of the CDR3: TGCGCCAGCAGCCAAACGCCCCAGGGGGCGGTCGTCGGGGAGCTGTTTTTT.